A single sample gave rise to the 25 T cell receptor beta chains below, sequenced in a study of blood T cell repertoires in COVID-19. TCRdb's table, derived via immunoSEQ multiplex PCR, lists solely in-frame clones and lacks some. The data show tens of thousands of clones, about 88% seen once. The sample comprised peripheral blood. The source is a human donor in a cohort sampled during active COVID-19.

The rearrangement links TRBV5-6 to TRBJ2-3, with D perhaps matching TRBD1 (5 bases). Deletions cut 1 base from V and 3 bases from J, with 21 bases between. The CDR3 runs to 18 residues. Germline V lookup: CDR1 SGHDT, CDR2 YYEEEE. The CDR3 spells CASSLQIGQGSSTDTQYF. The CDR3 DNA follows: TGTGCCAGCAGCTTGCAAATAGGGCAGGGCTCGTCTACAGATACGCAGTATTTT.

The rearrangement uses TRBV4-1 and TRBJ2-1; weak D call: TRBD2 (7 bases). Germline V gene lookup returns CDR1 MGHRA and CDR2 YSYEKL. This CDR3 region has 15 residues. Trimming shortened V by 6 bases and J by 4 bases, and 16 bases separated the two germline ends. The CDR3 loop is CASSPSAGAYNEQFF. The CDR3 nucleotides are TGCGCCAGCAGTCCTTCTGCGGGGGCGTACAATGAGCAGTTCTTC.

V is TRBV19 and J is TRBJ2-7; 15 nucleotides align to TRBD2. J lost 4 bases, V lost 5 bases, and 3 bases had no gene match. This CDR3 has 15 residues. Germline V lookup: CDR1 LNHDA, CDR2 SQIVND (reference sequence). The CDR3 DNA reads TGTGCCAGTAGTGTGGGACTAGCGGGGGGATACGAGCAGTACTTC. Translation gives CASSVGLAGGYEQYF.

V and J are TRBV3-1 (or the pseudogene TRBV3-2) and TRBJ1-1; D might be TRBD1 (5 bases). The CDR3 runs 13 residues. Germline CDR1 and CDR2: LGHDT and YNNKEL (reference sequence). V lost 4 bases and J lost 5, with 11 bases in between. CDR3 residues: CASSPTTDTEAFF. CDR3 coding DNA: TGTGCCAGCAGCCCGACGACAGATACTGAAGCTTTCTTT.

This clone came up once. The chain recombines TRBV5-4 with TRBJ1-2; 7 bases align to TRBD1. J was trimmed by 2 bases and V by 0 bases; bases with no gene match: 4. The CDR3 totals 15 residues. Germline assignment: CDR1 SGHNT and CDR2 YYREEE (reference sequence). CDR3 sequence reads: CASSLAAGGNYGYTF. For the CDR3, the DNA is TGTGCCAGCAGCTTGGCGGCAGGGGGAAACTATGGCTACACCTTC.

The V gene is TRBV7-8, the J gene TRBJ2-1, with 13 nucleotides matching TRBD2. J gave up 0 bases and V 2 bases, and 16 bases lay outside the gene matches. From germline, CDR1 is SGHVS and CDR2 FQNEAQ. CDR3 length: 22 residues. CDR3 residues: CASSLPLGGLAGTTSSYNEQFF. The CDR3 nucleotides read TGTGCCAGCAGCTTACCTCTCGGGGGACTAGCGGGGACCACCAGCTCCTACAATGAGCAGTTCTTC. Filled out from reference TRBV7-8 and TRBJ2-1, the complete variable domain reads GAGVSQSPRYKVAKRGQDVALRCDPISGHVSLFWYQQALGQGPEFLTYFQNEAQLDKSGLPSDRFFAERPEGSVSTLKIQRTQQEDSAVYLCASSLPLGGLAGTTSSYNEQFFGPGTRLTVL.

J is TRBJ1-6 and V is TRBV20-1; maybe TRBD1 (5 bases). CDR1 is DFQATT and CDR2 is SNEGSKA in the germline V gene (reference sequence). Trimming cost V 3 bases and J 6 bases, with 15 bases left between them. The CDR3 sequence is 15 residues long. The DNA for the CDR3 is TGCAGTGCTAGTGCCGGGCGGGGCGCTAATTCACCCCTCCACTTT. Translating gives CSASAGRGANSPLHF.

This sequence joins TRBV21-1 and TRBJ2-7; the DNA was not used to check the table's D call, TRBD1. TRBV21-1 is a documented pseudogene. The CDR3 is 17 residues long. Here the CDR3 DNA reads TGTGCCAGCAGCAAAGTCCGTTCACAGGGGGTAGCCTACGAGCAGTACTTC. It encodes CASSKVRSQGVAYEQYF.

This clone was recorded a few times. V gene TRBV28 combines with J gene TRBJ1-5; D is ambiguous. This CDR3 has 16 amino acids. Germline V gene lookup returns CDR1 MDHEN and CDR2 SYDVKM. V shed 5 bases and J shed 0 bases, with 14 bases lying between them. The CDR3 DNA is TGTGCCAGCAGTCCTTCAGGACGGGATAGCAATCAGCCCCAGCATTTT. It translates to CASSPSGRDSNQPQHF. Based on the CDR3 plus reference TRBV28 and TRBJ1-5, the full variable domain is DVKVTQSSRYLVKRTGEKVFLECVQDMDHENMFWYRQDPGLGLRLIYFSYDVKMKEKGDIPEGYSVSREKKERFSLILESASTNQTSMYLCASSPSGRDSNQPQHFGDGTRLSIL.

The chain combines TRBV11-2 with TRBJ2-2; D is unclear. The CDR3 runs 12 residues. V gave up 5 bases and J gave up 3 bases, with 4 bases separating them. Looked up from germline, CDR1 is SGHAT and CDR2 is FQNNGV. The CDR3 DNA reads TGTGCCAGCAGCCGAGACACCGGGGAGCTGTTTTTT. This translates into CASSRDTGELFF.

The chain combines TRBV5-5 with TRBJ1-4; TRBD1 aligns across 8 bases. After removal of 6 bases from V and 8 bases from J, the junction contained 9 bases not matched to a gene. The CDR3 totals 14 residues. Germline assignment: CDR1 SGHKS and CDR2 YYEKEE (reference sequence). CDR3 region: CASTTTGDVEKLFF. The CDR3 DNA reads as TGTGCCAGCACCACGACAGGGGACGTCGAAAAACTGTTTTTT.

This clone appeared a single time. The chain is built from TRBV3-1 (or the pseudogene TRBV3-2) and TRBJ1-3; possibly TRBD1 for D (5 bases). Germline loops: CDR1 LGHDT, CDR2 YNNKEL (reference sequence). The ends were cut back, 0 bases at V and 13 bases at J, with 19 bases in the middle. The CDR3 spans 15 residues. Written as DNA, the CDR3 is TGTGCCAGCAGCCAAGAAGAGGGACTCCTCGCAGGAATATATTTT. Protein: CASSQEEGLLAGIYF.

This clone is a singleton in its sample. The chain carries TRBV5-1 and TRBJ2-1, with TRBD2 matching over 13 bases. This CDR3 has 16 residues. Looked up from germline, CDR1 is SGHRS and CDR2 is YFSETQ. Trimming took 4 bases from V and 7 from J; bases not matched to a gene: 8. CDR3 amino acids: CASSVSTSGGANEQFF. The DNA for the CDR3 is TGCGCCAGCAGCGTCTCTACTAGCGGGGGGGCGAATGAGCAGTTCTTC.

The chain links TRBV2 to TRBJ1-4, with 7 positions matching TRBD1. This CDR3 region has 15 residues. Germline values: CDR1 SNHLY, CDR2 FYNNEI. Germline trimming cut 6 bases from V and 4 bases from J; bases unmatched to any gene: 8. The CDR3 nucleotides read TGTGCCAGCAGAACCGACAGGGTTCTTAATGAAAAACTGTTTTTT. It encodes CASRTDRVLNEKLFF.

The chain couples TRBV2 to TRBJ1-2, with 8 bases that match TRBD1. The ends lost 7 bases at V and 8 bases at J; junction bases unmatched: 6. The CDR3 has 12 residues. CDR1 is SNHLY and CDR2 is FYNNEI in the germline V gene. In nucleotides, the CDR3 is TGTGCCAGCACGGACAGGGAGGTGGGCTACACCTTC. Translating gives CASTDREVGYTF.

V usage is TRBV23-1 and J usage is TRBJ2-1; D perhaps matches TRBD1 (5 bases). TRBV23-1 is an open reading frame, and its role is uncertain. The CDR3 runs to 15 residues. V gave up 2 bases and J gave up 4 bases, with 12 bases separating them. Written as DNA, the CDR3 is TGCGCCAGCAGTCAAACAGGCCAGGGATACAATGAGCAGTTCTTC. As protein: CASSQTGQGYNEQFF.

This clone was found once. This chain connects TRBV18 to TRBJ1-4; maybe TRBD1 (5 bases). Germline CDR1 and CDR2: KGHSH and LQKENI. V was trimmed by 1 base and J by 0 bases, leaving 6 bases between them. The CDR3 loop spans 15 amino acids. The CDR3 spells CASSPQQATNEKLFF. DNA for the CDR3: TGTGCCAGCTCACCACAACAGGCAACTAATGAAAAACTGTTTTTT.

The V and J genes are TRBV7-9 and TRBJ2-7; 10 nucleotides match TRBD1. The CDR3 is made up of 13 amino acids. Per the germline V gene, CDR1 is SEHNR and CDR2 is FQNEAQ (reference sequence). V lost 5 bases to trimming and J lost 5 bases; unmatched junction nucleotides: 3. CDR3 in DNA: TGTGCCAGCAGCCCCGGGACAGGGGACGAGCAGTACTTC. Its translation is CASSPGTGDEQYF. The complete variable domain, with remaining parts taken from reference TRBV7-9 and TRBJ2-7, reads DTGVSQNPRHKITKRGQNVTFRCDPISEHNRLYWYRQTLGQGPEFLTYFQNEAQLEKSRLLSDRFSAERPKGSFSTLEIQRTEQGDSAMYLCASSPGTGDEQYFGPGTRLTVT.

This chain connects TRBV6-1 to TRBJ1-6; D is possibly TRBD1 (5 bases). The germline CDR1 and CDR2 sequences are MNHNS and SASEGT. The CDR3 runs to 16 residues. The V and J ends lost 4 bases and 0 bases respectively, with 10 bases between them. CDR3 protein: CASSVDKSSYNSPLHF. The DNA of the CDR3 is TGTGCCAGCAGTGTGGACAAGAGCTCCTATAATTCACCCCTCCACTTT.

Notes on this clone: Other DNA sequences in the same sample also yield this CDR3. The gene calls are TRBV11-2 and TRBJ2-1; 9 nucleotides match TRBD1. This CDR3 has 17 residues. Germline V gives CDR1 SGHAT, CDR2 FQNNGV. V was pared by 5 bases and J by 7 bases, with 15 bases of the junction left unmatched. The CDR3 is CASSPGQGMVSRNEQFF. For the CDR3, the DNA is TGTGCCAGCAGCCCGGGACAGGGAATGGTGAGTAGGAATGAGCAGTTCTTC.

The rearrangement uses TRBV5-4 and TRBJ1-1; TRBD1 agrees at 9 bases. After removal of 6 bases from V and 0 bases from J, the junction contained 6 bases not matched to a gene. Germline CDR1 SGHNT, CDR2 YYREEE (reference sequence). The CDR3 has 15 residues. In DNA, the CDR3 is TGTGCCAGCACCTCGACAGGGGGAATGAACACTGAAGCTTTCTTT. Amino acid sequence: CASTSTGGMNTEAFF.

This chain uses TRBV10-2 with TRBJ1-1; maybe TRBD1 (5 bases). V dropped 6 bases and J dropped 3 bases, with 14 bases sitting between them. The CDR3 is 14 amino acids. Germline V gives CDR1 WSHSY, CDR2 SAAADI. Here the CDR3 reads CASSLREGYTEAFF. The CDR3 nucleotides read TGCGCCAGCAGCCTCAGGGAGGGGTACACTGAAGCTTTCTTT.

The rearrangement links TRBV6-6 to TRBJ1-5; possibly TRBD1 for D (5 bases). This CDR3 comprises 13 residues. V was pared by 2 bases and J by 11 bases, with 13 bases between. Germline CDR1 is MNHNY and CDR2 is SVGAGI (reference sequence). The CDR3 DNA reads TGTGCCAGCAGTTACCCAGGGAGGGAGGCCCAGCATTTT. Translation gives CASSYPGREAQHF.

This CDR3 is CASRRGQGEGNTIYF. CDR3 bases: TGCGCCAGCAGGCGCGGACAGGGCGAGGGAAACACCATATATTTT. V usage is TRBV5-1 and J usage is TRBJ1-3; 8 positions agree with TRBD1. This CDR3 is built from 15 residues. V was clipped by 5 bases and J by 4 bases; unmatched bases: 8. Germline-derived CDR1 and CDR2 are SGHRS and YFSETQ. Full variable domain (rest looked up from reference TRBV5-1 and TRBJ1-3): KAGVTQTPRYLIKTRGQQVTLSCSPISGHRSVSWYQQTPGQGLQFLFEYFSETQRNKGNFPGRFSGRQFSNSRSEMNVSTLELGDSALYLCASRRGQGEGNTIYFGEGSWLTVV.

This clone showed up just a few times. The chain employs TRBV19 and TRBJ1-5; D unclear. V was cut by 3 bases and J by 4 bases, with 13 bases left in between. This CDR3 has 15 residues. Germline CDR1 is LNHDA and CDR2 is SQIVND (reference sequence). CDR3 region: CASSMFPPGNQPQHF. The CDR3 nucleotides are TGTGCCAGTAGTATGTTCCCGCCGGGGAATCAGCCCCAGCATTTT.